The clone carrying this TCR beta chain was counted many times. Its target is not known. Next came a second PCR, run for about 7 to 12 cycles, which used a sample-barcoded 5' primer along with a J-beta primer mix. TCRdb re-called the 5' RACE reads through MiXCR, storing one row per CDR3 protein. This sample has 630,000 or so distinct CDR3 sequences, with approximately 29% found just once. The source of the sample is a study of blood T cells in healthy people across ages. Study details: About one barcoded beta molecule per two T cells was the capture yield of template switching.

Study conclusions and caveats: More naive CD4+ cells and higher diversity marked long-lived donors relative to aged donors.

V was clipped by 10 bases and J by 2 bases; unmatched bases: 7. Germline CDR1 is LNHDA and CDR2 is SQIVND (reference sequence). There are 16 residues in the CDR3. Caucasian individuals from Russia who were healthy and aged roughly 6 to 95 acted as donors. This TCR was sampled from a woman at least 80 years old in good health. This chain uses TRBV19 with TRBJ2-3; 15 bases agree with TRBD2. The sequenced sample was blood. This CDR3 reads CAKSGTSGGFTDTQYF. The CDR3 DNA sequence: TGTGCCAAAAGCGGGACTAGCGGGGGGTTCACAGATACGCAGTATTTT.